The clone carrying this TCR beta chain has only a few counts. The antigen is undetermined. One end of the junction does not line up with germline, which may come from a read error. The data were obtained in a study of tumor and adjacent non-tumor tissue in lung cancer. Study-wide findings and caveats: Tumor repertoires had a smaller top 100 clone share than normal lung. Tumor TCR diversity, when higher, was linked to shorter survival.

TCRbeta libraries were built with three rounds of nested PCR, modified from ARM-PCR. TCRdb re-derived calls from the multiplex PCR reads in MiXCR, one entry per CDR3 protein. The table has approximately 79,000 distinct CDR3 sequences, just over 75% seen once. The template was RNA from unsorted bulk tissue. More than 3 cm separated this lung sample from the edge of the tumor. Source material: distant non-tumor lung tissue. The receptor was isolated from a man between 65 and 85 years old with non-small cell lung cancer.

CDR3 residues: CASSQALQGDQYF. CDR3 nucleotide sequence: TGCGCCAGCAGCCAAGCCCTACAAGGGGACCAGTATTTC. The chain couples TRBV4-3 to TRBJ2-5; D is tentatively TRBD1 or TRBD2 (5 bases each). The CDR3 contains 13 residues. CDR1 is LGHNA, CDR2 YSLEER, per germline.